These T cell receptor beta chains were read from a single sample in a study of T cell responses to AZD1222 COVID-19 vaccine. Assay used: immunoSEQ multiplex PCR; TCRdb lists only in-frame clones, some missing. The table lists 60,000 to 95,000 clones, about nine tenths of them singletons. The sequenced sample was peripheral blood, obtained 28 days after the second AZD1222 dose. The receptors shown here come from an adult who received the AZD1222 COVID-19 vaccine. Each CDR3 is given without its conserved first and last residue. Fields, in order: CDR3 protein, V gene.

ATSREGGLAGFEQF TRBV15
ATSRGTGQGETQY TRBV9
SVAVVRVGLEAF TRBV29-1
ASSGPYEQY TRBV7-9
ASSYYKAGTGYLQPQH TRBV28
ASSKEGVEKLF TRBV7-9
ASSSPGPPYGYT TRBV6-5
ASSSGLAPDTQY TRBV7-3
ASTGTNSYEQY TRBV19
ASSQGFMNTEAF TRBV3-1/TRBV3-2
ASSQLRGSSGNTIY TRBV14
ASSLGDTEAF TRBV18
SASNGQVGGYT TRBV20-1
ATSRGRQGVSGEQY TRBV15